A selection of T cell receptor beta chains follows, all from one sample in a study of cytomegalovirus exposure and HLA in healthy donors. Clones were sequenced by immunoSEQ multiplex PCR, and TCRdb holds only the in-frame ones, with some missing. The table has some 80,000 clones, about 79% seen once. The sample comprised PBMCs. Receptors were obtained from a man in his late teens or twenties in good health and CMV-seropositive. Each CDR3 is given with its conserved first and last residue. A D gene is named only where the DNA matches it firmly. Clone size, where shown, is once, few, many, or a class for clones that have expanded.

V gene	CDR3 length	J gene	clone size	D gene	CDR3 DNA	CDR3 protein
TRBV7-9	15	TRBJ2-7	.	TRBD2	TGTGCCAGCAGCTCATGGCGGGAGGGCCCCGGGGAGCAGTACTTC	CASSSWREGPGEQYF
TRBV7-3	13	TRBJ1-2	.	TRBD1	TGTGCCAGCAGCCCCGGACAGGGGTATGGCTACACCTTC	CASSPGQGYGYTF
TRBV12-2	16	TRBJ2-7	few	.	TGTGCAAGTCGCTCCCCCCATGCGGGGATCCGCTACGAGCAGTACTTC	CASRSPHAGIRYEQYF
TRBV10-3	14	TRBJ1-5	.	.	TGTGCCATCAGTGCCGGGACGGGAGGTCAGCCCCAGCATTTT	CAISAGTGGQPQHF
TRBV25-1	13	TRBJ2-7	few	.	TGTGCCAGCAGAAGAACGACTGGGTACGAGCAGTACTTC	CASRRTTGYEQYF
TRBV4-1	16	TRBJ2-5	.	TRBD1	TGCGCCAGCAGCCAGGACAGGGGCTCTATCCCCGGGGCCCAGTACTTC	CASSQDRGSIPGAQYF
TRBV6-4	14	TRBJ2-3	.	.	TGTGCCAGCAGTCGGGACTTTGACTCGGATACGCAGTATTTT	CASSRDFDSDTQYF
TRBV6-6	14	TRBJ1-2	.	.	TGTGCCAGCACCCGCCTTGGGCCCACTGGGGGCTACACCTTC	CASTRLGPTGGYTF
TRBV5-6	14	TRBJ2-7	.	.	TGTGCCAGCAGCTTCTCAGACATAACCCTCGGGCAGTACTTC	CASSFSDITLGQYF
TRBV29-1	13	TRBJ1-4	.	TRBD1	TGCAGCGTAAGGACAGGACCTCAGGAAAAACTGTTTTTT	CSVRTGPQEKLFF
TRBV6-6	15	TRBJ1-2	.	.	TGTGCCAGCAGTCAACGGGCTGCGGCGGGCTATGGCTACACCTTC	CASSQRAAAGYGYTF
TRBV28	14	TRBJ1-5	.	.	TGTGCCAGCAGTCTGGCAGGACTAAATCAGCCCCAGCATTTT	CASSLAGLNQPQHF
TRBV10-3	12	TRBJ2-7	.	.	TGTGCCATACAGGAGAACTCCTACGAGCAGTACTTC	CAIQENSYEQYF
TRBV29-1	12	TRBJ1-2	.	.	TGCAGCGTTGGGGGCGACGGTTATGGCTACACCTTC	CSVGGDGYGYTF
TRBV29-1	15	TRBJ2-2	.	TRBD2	TGCAGCGTGAGAGCGGGGAGGCGAAACACCGGGGAGCTGTTTTTT	CSVRAGRRNTGELFF
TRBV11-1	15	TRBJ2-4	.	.	TGTGCCAGCAGCTCACCAGGCTCAGCCAAAAACATTCAGTACTTC	CASSSPGSAKNIQYF
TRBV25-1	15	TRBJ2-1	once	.	TGTGCCAGCAGTGATCATACGGGCTCCTACAATGAGCAGTTCTTC	CASSDHTGSYNEQFF
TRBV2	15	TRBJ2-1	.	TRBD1	TGTGCCAGCGATGAGGGACAGGGTTCCTACAATGAGCAGTTCTTC	CASDEGQGSYNEQFF
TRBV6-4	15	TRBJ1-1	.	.	TGTGCCAGCAGTGTGGAGTATTCGAAGAACACTGAAGCTTTCTTT	CASSVEYSKNTEAFF
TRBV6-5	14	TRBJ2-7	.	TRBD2	TGTGCCAGCAGTTTCAGGGAGGGCCCCTACGAGCAGTACTTC	CASSFREGPYEQYF
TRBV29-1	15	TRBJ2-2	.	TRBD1	TGCAGCGTGGAAGGGACAGCTGCGAACACCGGGGAGCTGTTTTTT	CSVEGTAANTGELFF
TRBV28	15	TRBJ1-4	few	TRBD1	TGTGCCAGCAGTCATGGGACAGGGAGGTTTGAAAAACTGTTTTTT	CASSHGTGRFEKLFF
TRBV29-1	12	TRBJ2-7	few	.	TGCAGCGTTGTTAACAGCTCCTACGAGCAGTACTTC	CSVVNSSYEQYF